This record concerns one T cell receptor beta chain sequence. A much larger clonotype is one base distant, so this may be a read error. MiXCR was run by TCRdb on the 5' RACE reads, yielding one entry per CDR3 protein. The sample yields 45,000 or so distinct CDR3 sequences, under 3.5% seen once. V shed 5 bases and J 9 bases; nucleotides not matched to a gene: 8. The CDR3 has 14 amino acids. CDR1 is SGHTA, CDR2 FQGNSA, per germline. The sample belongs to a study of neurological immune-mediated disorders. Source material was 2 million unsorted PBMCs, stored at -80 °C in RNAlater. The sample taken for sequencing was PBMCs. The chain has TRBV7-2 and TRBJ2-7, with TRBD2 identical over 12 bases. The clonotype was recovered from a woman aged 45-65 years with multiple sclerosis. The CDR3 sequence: CASSPKTSGRLQYF. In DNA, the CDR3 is TGTGCCAGCAGCCCTAAGACTAGCGGGAGACTGCAGTACTTC.